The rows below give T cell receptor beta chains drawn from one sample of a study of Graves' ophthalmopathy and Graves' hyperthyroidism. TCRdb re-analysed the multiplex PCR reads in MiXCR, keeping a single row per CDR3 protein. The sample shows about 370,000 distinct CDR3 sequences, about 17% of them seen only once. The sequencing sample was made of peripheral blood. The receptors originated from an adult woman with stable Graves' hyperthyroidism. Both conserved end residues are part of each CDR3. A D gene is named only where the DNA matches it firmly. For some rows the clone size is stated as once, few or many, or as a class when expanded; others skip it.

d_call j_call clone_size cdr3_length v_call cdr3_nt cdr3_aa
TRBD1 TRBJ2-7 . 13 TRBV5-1 TGCGCCAGCAGCTTCCGACAGGGTCACGAGCAGTACTTC CASSFRQGHEQYF
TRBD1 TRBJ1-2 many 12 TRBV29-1 TGCAGCGTTGAAGGGGACAGGGATGGCTACACCTTC CSVEGDRDGYTF
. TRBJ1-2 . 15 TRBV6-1 TGTGCCAGCACTAGCCCCGAGCAGGCGATCTATGGCTACACCTTC CASTSPEQAIYGYTF
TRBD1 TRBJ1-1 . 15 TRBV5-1 TGCGCCAGCAGCTTGCTGGGACAGGATAACACTGAAGCTTTCTTT CASSLLGQDNTEAFF
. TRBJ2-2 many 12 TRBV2 TGTGCCAGCACGTCAGACACCGGGGAGCTGTTTTTT CASTSDTGELFF
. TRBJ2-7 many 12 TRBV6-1 TGTGCCAGCAGTAAAGGACCTTACGAGCAGTACTTC CASSKGPYEQYF
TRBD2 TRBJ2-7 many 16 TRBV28 TGTGCCAGCAGCCACGGACTAGCGGGAGGAGAGGACGAGCAGTACTTC CASSHGLAGGEDEQYF
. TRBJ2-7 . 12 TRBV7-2 TGTGCCAGCAGCTTAGGCCTAAACGAGCAGTACTTC CASSLGLNEQYF
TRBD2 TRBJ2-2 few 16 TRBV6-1 TGTGCCAGCAGTGAAGGGACTAGCGGAAGGACCGGGGAGCTGTTTTTT CASSEGTSGRTGELFF
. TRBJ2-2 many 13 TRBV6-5 TGTGCCAGCAGTTACAAGGTTTCCGGGGAGCTGTTTTTT CASSYKVSGELFF
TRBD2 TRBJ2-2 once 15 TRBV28 TGTGCCAGCAGTTTAGCTAGCGGGATTGGCGGGGAGCTGTTTTTT CASSLASGIGGELFF
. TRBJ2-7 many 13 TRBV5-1 TGCGCCAGCAGGGAAGGACTGACCTACGAGCAGTACTTC CASREGLTYEQYF
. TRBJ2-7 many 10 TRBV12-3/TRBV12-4 TGTGCCGCAGCCGTGGACGAGCAGTACTTC CAAAVDEQYF
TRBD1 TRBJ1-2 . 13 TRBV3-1 TGTGCCAGCAGCCACCACGACAGGGGTGGCTACACCTTC CASSHHDRGGYTF
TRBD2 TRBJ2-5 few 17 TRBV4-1 TGCGCCAGCAGCCAAGGCGCCCGGCCTAGCGGCCAAGAGACCCAGTACTTC CASSQGARPSGQETQYF
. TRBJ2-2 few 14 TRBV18 TGTGCCAGCTCACCGACACGACTCACCGGGGAGCTGTTTTTT CASSPTRLTGELFF
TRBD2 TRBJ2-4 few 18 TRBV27 TGTGCCTGCGCGGGGGGACTAGCGGGAGGAGGAGCCAAAAACATTCAGTACTTC CACAGGLAGGGAKNIQYF
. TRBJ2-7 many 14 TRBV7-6 TGTGCCAGCAGCTCCCTGACAGGCCCCTACGAGCAGTACTTC CASSSLTGPYEQYF
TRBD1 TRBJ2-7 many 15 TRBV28 TGTGCCAGCAGTCCCCAGGGACAGTACCTCTACGAGCAGTACTTC CASSPQGQYLYEQYF
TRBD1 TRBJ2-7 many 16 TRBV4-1 TGCGCCAGCAGCCAAAACCGGGACAGGGGGACCTACGAGCAGTACTTC CASSQNRDRGTYEQYF
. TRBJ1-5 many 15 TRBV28 TGTGCCAGCAGTTTATTCCCCAGGGACAATCAGCCCCAGCATTTT CASSLFPRDNQPQHF
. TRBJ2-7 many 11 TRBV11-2 TGTGCCAGCAGCTTAACGGGCGAGCAGTACTTC CASSLTGEQYF
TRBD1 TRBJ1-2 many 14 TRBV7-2 TGTGCCAGCAGCCGAACAACAGGGGCTGGTGGCTACACCTTC CASSRTTGAGGYTF
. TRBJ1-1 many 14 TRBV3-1 TGTGCCAGCAGCCAAGGGGACCGATACACTGAAGCTTTCTTT CASSQGDRYTEAFF
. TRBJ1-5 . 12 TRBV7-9 TGTGCCAGCAGCTTCACAAATCAGCCCCAGCATTTT CASSFTNQPQHF
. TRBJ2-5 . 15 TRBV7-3 TGTGCCAGCAGCTTAGGCGTGGGGCCGGGAGAGACCCAGTACTTC CASSLGVGPGETQYF
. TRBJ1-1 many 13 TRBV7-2 TGTGCCAGCAGCTTAGAAAGGAACACTGAAGCTTTCTTT CASSLERNTEAFF
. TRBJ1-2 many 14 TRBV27 TGTGCCAGCAGTTTATCCCCCAGGTCGGGAGGCTACACCTTC CASSLSPRSGGYTF
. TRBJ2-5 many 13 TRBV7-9 TGTGCCAGCAACGACCGAAACTTGGGGACCCAGTACTTC CASNDRNLGTQYF
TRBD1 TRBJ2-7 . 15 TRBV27 TGTGCCAGCAGTCCCGGACAGGGGATCACCTACGAGCAGTACTTC CASSPGQGITYEQYF
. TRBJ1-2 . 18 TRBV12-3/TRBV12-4 TGTGCCAGCAGTTTAAGTTTCGGGGCAGTGACCTCTAACTATGGCTACACCTTC CASSLSFGAVTSNYGYTF
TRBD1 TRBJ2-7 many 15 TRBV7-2 TGTGCCAGCAGCTTCCGACAGGGGGACCACTACGAGCAGTACTTC CASSFRQGDHYEQYF
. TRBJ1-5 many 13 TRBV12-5 TGTGCTAGTGGTACCGAGTTCAATCAGCCCCAGCATTTT CASGTEFNQPQHF
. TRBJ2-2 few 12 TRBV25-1 TGTGCCAGCACCGGCGGGACCGGGGAGCTGTTTTTT CASTGGTGELFF
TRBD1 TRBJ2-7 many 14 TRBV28 TGTGCCAGCAGAACAGGGGCCAGCCTGGGTGAGCAGTACTTC CASRTGASLGEQYF
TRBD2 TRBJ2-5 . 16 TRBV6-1 TGTGCCAGCAGTGAATCCTGGGGGGGATTGCAAGAGACCCAGTACTTC CASSESWGGLQETQYF
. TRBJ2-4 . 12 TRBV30 TGTGCCTGGAGGTCCAGGGTAAACATTCAGTACTTC CAWRSRVNIQYF
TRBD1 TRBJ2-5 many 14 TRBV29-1 TGCAGCGTTGGGGAGACAGGGGGACAAGAGACCCAGTACTTC CSVGETGGQETQYF
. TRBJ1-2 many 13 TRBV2 TGTGCCAGCAGCCGTGGGGGCGGGAATGGCTACACCTTC CASSRGGGNGYTF
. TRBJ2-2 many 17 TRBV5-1 TGCGCCAGCAGCTCCGGGCTGGGGGCTTTCGGTTCCGGGGAGCTGTTTTTT CASSSGLGAFGSGELFF
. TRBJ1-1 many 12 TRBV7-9 TGTGCCAGCAGCTGGGATGACACTGAAGCTTTCTTT CASSWDDTEAFF